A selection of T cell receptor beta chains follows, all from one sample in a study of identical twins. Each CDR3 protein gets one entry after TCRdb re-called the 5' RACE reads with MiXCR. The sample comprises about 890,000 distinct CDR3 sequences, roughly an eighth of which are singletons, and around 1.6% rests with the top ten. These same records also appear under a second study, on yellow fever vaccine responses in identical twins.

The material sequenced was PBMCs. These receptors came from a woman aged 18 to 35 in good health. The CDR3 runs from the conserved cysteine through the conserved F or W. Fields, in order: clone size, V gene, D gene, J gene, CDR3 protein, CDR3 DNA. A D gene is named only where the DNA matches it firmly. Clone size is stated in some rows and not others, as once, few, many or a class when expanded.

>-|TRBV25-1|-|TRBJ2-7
CASSESTLSSYEQYF
TGTGCCAGCAGTGAATCTACCCTGAGCTCCTACGAGCAGTACTTC
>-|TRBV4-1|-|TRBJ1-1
CATGRDPFAEAFF
TGCGCCACCGGGCGCGATCCCTTCGCTGAAGCTTTCTTT
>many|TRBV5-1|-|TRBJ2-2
CASSLVTSLNTGELFF
TGCGCCAGCAGCTTGGTGACATCCCTGAACACCGGGGAGCTGTTTTTT
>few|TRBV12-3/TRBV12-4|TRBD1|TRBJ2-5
CASSSSGAGGETQYF
TGTGCCAGCAGCTCATCCGGGGCAGGGGGAGAGACCCAGTACTTC
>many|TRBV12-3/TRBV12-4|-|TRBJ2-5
CASSLGQNLQETQYF
TGTGCCAGCAGTTTAGGACAGAACCTTCAAGAGACCCAGTACTTC
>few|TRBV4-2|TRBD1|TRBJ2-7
CASSQVGRQGSSYEQYF
TGTGCCAGCAGCCAAGTTGGACGACAGGGAAGCTCCTACGAGCAGTACTTC
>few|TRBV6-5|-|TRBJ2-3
CASSYLGTNIADTQYF
TGTGCCAGCAGTTACCTCGGGACGAACATAGCAGATACGCAGTATTTT
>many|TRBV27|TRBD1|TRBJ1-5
CASGRGPLNQPQHF
TGTGCCAGCGGCAGGGGGCCACTCAATCAGCCCCAGCATTTT
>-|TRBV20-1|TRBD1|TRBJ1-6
CSARVNTGGNSPLHF
TGCAGTGCTAGAGTTAATACAGGGGGGAATTCACCCCTCCACTTT
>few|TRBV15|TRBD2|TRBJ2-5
CATSVSGIRETQYF
TGTGCCACCAGCGTTAGCGGGATACGTGAGACCCAGTACTTC
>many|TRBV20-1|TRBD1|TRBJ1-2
CSARNKTGWEFYGYTF
TGCAGTGCTAGAAACAAGACAGGGTGGGAGTTCTATGGCTACACCTTC
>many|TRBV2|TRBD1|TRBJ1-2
CASSLQGAGYGYTF
TGTGCCAGCAGTTTACAGGGGGCAGGGTATGGCTACACCTTC
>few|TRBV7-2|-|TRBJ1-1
CASSILERGGEAFF
TGTGCCAGCAGCATACTTGAACGGGGGGGAGAAGCTTTCTTT
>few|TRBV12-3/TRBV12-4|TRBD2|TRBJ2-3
CASSFTGGRADTQYF
TGTGCCAGCAGCTTCACGGGGGGGCGGGCAGATACGCAGTATTTT
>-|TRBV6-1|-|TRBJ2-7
CASSEWQRTYEQYF
TGTGCCAGCAGTGAATGGCAGCGCACCTACGAGCAGTACTTC
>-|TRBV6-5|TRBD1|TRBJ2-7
CASSSAGTGDYEQYF
TGTGCCAGCAGTTCGGCCGGGACAGGGGACTACGAGCAGTACTTC
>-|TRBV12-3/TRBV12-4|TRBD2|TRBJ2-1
CASRTRLAGRNSYNEQFF
TGTGCCAGCAGGACCCGACTAGCGGGAAGAAACTCCTACAATGAGCAGTTCTTC
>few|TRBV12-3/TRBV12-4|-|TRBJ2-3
CASSPGAHTQYF
TGTGCCAGCAGTCCCGGGGCCCATACGCAGTATTTT
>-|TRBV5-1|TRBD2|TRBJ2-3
CASSKAAWTSGGSDTDTQYF
TGCGCCAGCAGCAAAGCTGCCTGGACTAGCGGGGGGTCGGACACAGATACGCAGTATTTT
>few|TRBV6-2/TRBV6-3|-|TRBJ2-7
CASSTLWRESIYEQYF
TGTGCCAGCAGTACCCTCTGGAGGGAGAGTATTTACGAGCAGTACTTC
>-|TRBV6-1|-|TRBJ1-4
CASTEGGLNEKLFF
TGTGCCAGCACCGAGGGGGGTTTGAATGAAAAACTGTTTTTT
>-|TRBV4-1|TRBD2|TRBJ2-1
CASSQAPTSGGVSEQFF
TGCGCCAGCAGCCAAGCGCCGACTAGCGGGGGGGTGAGTGAGCAGTTCTTC
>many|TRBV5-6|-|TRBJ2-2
CASNLGGASTGELFF
TGTGCCAGCAACTTGGGGGGCGCGAGCACCGGGGAGCTGTTTTTT
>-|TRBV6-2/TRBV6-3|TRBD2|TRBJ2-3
CASSYRWTSGRADGTDTQYF
TGTGCCAGCAGTTACCGATGGACTAGCGGGAGGGCCGATGGCACAGATACGCAGTATTTT
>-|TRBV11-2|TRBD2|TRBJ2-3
CASSPGLAGGYDTQYF
TGTGCCAGCAGCCCGGGACTAGCGGGAGGATATGATACGCAGTATTTT
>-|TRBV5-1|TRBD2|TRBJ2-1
CASSILAGGNNEQFF
TGCGCCAGCAGCATACTAGCGGGCGGGAACAATGAGCAGTTCTTC
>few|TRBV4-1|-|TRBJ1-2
CASSQDFSLSNYGYTF
TGCGCCAGCAGCCAAGATTTTAGCCTGTCTAACTATGGCTACACCTTC
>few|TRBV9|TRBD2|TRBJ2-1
CASSPGLAGYLSSYNEQFF
TGTGCCAGCAGCCCCGGACTAGCGGGTTACCTCAGCTCCTACAATGAGCAGTTCTTC
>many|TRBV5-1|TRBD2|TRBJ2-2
CASSGGTSGTGELFF
TGCGCCAGCAGCGGCGGGACTAGCGGTACCGGGGAGCTGTTTTTT
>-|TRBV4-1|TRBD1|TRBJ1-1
CASSHRDRGGTEAFF
TGCGCCAGCAGCCATCGCGACAGGGGTGGCACTGAAGCTTTCTTT
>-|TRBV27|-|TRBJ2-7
CASRELRSYEQYF
TGTGCCAGCCGAGAATTGCGCTCCTACGAGCAGTACTTC
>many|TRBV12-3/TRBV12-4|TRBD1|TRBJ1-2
CASSSTPPDRGYGYTF
TGTGCCAGCAGTTCTACGCCCCCGGACAGGGGGTATGGCTACACCTTC
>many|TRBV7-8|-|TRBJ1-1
CASSSPSPEAFF
TGTGCCAGCAGCTCCCCTTCCCCTGAAGCTTTCTTT
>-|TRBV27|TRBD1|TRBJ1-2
CASSLSGTGYFNYGYTF
TGTGCCAGCAGTTTATCCGGGACAGGATACTTTAACTATGGCTACACCTTC
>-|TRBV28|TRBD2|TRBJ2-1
CASSPLDAGGYNEQFF
TGTGCCAGCAGCCCTTTAGATGCGGGAGGCTACAATGAGCAGTTCTTC
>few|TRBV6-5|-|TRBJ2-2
CASSYTQLSGELFF
TGTGCCAGCAGTTACACACAGCTTTCCGGGGAGCTGTTTTTT
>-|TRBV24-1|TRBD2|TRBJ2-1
CATSGPGTSGSSYNEQFF
TGTGCCACCAGTGGACCCGGGACTAGCGGGAGTTCCTACAATGAGCAGTTCTTC
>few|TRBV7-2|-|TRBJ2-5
CASSANRVAETQYF
TGTGCCAGCAGCGCAAACAGGGTCGCGGAGACCCAGTACTTC
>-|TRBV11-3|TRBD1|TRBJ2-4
CASSLVGGPQNIQYF
TGTGCCAGCAGCTTAGTAGGGGGCCCCCAAAACATTCAGTACTTC
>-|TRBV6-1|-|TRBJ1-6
CASSEVFGPPLHF
TGTGCCAGCAGTGAAGTGTTTGGGCCACCCCTCCACTTT
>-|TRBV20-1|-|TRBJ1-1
CSAGSGGGNTEAFF
TGCAGTGCTGGGAGTGGAGGGGGGAACACTGAAGCTTTCTTT
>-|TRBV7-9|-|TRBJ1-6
CASSSWTADVSPLHF
TGTGCCAGCAGCTCCTGGACAGCGGATGTTTCACCCCTCCACTTT
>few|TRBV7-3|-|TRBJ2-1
CASSSITGTEQFF
TGTGCCAGCAGCTCAATTACCGGGACAGAGCAGTTCTTC
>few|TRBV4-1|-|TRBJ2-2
CASSQVSAGKTGELFF
TGCGCCAGCAGCCAAGTGTCGGCAGGGAAGACCGGGGAGCTGTTTTTT
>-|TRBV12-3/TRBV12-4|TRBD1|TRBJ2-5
CASRETGSGETQYF
TGTGCCAGCAGAGAGACAGGGTCCGGGGAGACCCAGTACTTC
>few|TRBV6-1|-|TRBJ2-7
CASKPGHPSEQYF
TGTGCCAGCAAACCGGGACATCCCTCCGAGCAGTACTTC